Shown below are 13 T cell receptor beta chains from a single sample sequenced in a study of blood T cells in healthy people across ages. Primers used in a second PCR of roughly 6 to 12 cycles were a sample-barcoded 5' primer and a J-beta primer mix. Using its own MiXCR run on the 5' RACE reads, TCRdb lists one record per CDR3 protein. The sample holds about 640,000 distinct CDR3 sequences, about 54% seen once. Sequences were obtained from blood. The receptors shown here come from a man aged 55 to 70 in good health.

The chain couples TRBV20-1 to TRBJ1-1; 10 nucleotides match TRBD1. Germline assignment: CDR1 DFQATT and CDR2 SNEGSKA (reference sequence). V was clipped by 4 bases and J by 2 bases; unmatched bases: 10. This CDR3 region has 16 residues. The CDR3: CSATKDRGPFNTEAFF. DNA for the CDR3: TGCAGTGCTACTAAAGACAGGGGGCCGTTCAACACTGAAGCTTTCTTT.

This rearrangement joins TRBV20-1 to TRBJ1-1; tentatively, D is TRBD1 (5 bases). The ends were cut back, 1 base at V and 0 bases at J, with 15 bases in the middle. There are 16 residues in the CDR3. Looked up from germline, CDR1 is DFQATT and CDR2 is SNEGSKA (reference sequence). Here the CDR3 reads CSARGRVGALNTEAFF. CDR3 in DNA: TGCAGTGCTAGAGGACGAGTAGGGGCCCTGAACACTGAAGCTTTCTTT.

The chain joins TRBV20-1 to TRBJ2-4; the D gene is possibly TRBD2 (5 bases). The CDR3 runs to 13 residues. The germline V gene encodes CDR1 DFQATT and CDR2 SNEGSKA (reference sequence). Trimming took 3 bases from V and 6 from J, leaving 12 bases between them. This CDR3 reads CSASEGRLNIQYF. As DNA, the CDR3 is TGCAGTGCTAGTGAGGGTAGACTAAACATTCAGTACTTC.

The chain uses TRBV12-3 or TRBV12-4 and TRBJ1-4, with TRBD1 identical over 10 bases. This CDR3 has 14 residues. With V trimmed by 7 bases and J by 8 bases, 7 bases remained unmatched. Here the CDR3 DNA reads TGTGCCAGCACCCGGACAGGGGGAGGCGAAAAACTGTTTTTT. Residues: CASTRTGGGEKLFF.

The V and J genes are TRBV10-3 and TRBJ1-2, with D possibly matching TRBD1 (6 bases). The CDR3 runs 15 residues. The V and J ends lost 5 bases and 2 bases respectively, with 15 bases between them. CDR1 and CDR2 (germline): ENHRY, SYGVKD. The CDR3 DNA reads as TGTGCCATCAGTACTTTTGATGGGGGCAACTATGGCTACACCTTC. The encoded protein is CAISTFDGGNYGYTF.

This clonotype occurred many times. The chain recombines TRBV7-2 with TRBJ2-1, with 8 bases matching TRBD2. CDR1 and CDR2 from the germline V gene are SGHTA and FQGNSA. The CDR3 extends over 15 amino acids. Trimming cost V 7 bases and J 0 bases; bases outside gene matches: 5. For the CDR3, the DNA is TGTGCCAGCACCCGGGGGGGCTCCTCCTACAATGAGCAGTTCTTC. It translates to CASTRGGSSYNEQFF.

In regard to this clonotype: Sequence at one end of the junction differs from germline and may be a read error. The chain joins TRBV4-2 to TRBJ2-5; TRBD2 aligns across 7 bases. Germline V lookup: CDR1 LGHNA, CDR2 YNFKEQ. This CDR3 contains 14 residues. The CDR3 loop is CASGQDGSGRAQYF. DNA of the CDR3: TGTGCCAGCGGCCAAGATGGGTCAGGGAGGGCCCAGTACTTC.

The genes are TRBV6-5 and TRBJ2-5; 7 positions match TRBD2. Per germline, CDR1 MNHEY and CDR2 SVGAGI. This CDR3 has 15 residues. V trimming: 2 bases; J trimming: 4 bases; junction bases outside the gene matches: 7. CDR3 DNA: TGTGCCAGCAGTTACCCCCCTGGGGGGGGAGAGACCCAGTACTTC. Its translation is CASSYPPGGGETQYF.

This chain's CDR3 is CASSLRAGADTQYF. The CDR3 nucleotides are TGTGCCAGCAGTTTAAGAGCGGGGGCGGATACGCAGTATTTT. This sequence joins TRBV12-3 or TRBV12-4 and TRBJ2-3; 8 bases line up with TRBD2. This CDR3 has 14 residues. Trimming took 2 bases from V and 6 from J; bases not matched to a gene: 4.

The V call is TRBV6-5, the J call TRBJ2-1, with 12 bases fitting TRBD2. The length of the CDR3 is 16 residues. The trim removed 4 bases at V and 5 bases at J, leaving 6 bases unmatched. CDR1 MNHEY and CDR2 SVGAGI come from the germline V gene. CDR3 nucleotides: TGTGCCAGCAGTTCGACACTAGCGGGGGGTGACAATGAGCAGTTCTTC. Protein sequence: CASSSTLAGGDNEQFF.

This clonotype was seen a handful of times. The CDR3 DNA sequence: TGCAGCGGGGACAGGGTAACTTCTAACTATGGCTACACCTTC. Translation: CSGDRVTSNYGYTF. The rearrangement links TRBV29-1 to TRBJ1-2, with 9 bases matching TRBD1. Germline assignment: CDR1 SQVTM and CDR2 ANQGSEA. V trimming: 7 bases; J trimming: 0 bases; junction bases outside the gene matches: 6. The CDR3 loop spans 14 amino acids.

The DNA for the CDR3 is TGTGCCAGCAGTTATGGTCAGGACCTCTACGAGCAGTACTTC. Translating gives CASSYGQDLYEQYF. The chain is built from TRBV6-5 and TRBJ2-7; D is undetermined. V gave up 3 bases and J gave up 3 bases, with 12 bases separating them. This CDR3 is built from 14 residues. Germline values: CDR1 MNHEY, CDR2 SVGAGI.

The chain joins TRBV28 to TRBJ2-5; the match to TRBD2 covers 8 bases. CDR3 length: 16 residues. V shed 5 bases, J shed 1 base, and the junction held 9 bases outside the gene matches. Germline values: CDR1 MDHEN, CDR2 SYDVKM. The CDR3 nucleotides read TGTGCCAGCAGTGCCGGGGGTAGCGGGGTCCAAGAGACCCAGTACTTC. Protein sequence: CASSAGGSGVQETQYF. Full variable domain (remainder filled in from reference TRBV28 and TRBJ2-5): DVKVTQSSRYLVKRTGEKVFLECVQDMDHENMFWYRQDPGLGLRLIYFSYDVKMKEKGDIPEGYSVSREKKERFSLILESASTNQTSMYLCASSAGGSGVQETQYFGPGTRLLVL.